This T cell receptor (beta chain) was retrieved from a study of T cell clones after liver transplantation. The overall study: In this trial, immunosuppression withdrawal was attempted within 2 years of liver transplant. Post-transplant blood was tracked for graft-donor-reactive T cell clones identified in a pre-transplant mixed lymphocyte reaction. Apart from a few HCV-positive recipients, transplants were for non-autoimmune, non-viral reasons. Points from the study as a whole: Circulating graft-donor-reactive CD4 TCRbeta sequences fell significantly post-transplant in 5 of 8 subjects.

With respect to this clone: Antigen: not known.

The assay was immunoSEQ multiplex PCR, and TCRdb's table has in-frame clones only and misses some. The sample contains 75,000 to 95,000 clones, around 84% of which appear only once. The V end was cut by 5 bases, the J end by 7 bases, with 9 bases between. The germline V gene has CDR1 SGHNT and CDR2 YENEEA. CDR3 length: 12 amino acids. The clonotype originates from a human patient who received a liver transplant. The T cells may partly be graft donor cells. V is TRBV11-3 and J is TRBJ2-1; no firm D call. This sample comprised CD4+ T cells from blood, obtained around 50 months after liver transplant. CDR3 nucleotides: TGTGCCAGCAGCCTAAGACGGAATGAGCAGTTCTTC. It is translated as CASSLRRNEQFF.